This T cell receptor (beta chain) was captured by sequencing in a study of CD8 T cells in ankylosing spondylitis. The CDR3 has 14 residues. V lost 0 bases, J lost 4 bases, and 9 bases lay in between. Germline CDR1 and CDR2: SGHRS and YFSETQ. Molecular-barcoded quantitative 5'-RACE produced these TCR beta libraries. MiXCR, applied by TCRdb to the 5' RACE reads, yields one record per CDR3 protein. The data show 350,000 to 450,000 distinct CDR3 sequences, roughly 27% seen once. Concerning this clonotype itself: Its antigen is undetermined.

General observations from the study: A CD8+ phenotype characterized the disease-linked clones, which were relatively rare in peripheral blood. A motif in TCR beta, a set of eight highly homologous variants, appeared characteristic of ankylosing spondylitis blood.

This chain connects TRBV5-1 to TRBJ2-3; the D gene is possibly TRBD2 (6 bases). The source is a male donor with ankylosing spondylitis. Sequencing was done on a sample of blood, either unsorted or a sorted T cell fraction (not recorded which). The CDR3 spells CASSLAPGADTQYF. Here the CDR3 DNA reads TGCGCCAGCAGCTTGGCCCCGGGGGCAGATACGCAGTATTTT.